The 28 T cell receptor beta chains reported below all come from one sample, sequenced in a study of blood T cells in healthy people across ages. Sample-barcoded 5' priming and a J-beta primer mix drove a second PCR of about 7 to 11 cycles. TCRdb passed the 5' RACE reads through MiXCR, listing each CDR3 protein once. This table has 1.5 million to 2 million distinct CDR3 sequences, around 50% appearing once. Sequencing was performed on blood. These receptors all stem from a woman in her 40s in good health.

The chain carries TRBV21-1 and TRBJ1-4; the D segment call TRBD1 is taken from the table without a DNA check. TRBV21-1 is a documented pseudogene. This CDR3 is 12 amino acids long. The CDR3 is CASLDRGEKLFF. The CDR3 region has the DNA TGTGCCAGCCTCGACAGGGGGGAAAAACTGTTTTTT.

This clonotype has a handful of counts. The chain couples TRBV4-3 to TRBJ2-1, with TRBD2 identical over 7 bases. CDR1 is LGHNA, CDR2 YSLEER, per germline. V was pared by 0 bases and J by 8 bases, with 7 bases of the junction left unmatched. This CDR3 is built from 15 residues. The CDR3 bases are TGCGCCAGCAGCCAAGAGGGAGGGGACTTCGATGAGCAGTTCTTC. Its translation: CASSQEGGDFDEQFF.

The chain has TRBV6-6 and TRBJ2-5; 10 nucleotides match TRBD2. The V segment lost 2 bases and the J segment 3 bases; nucleotides outside the gene matches: 0. Germline V CDR1 and CDR2: MNHNY, SVGAGI (reference sequence). This CDR3 has 14 residues. CDR3 residues: CASSYGLAEETQYF. The CDR3, as DNA: TGTGCCAGCAGTTACGGACTAGCGGAAGAGACCCAGTACTTC.

The chain recombines TRBV20-1 with TRBJ2-1, with 13 bases that match TRBD2. Germline lookup yields CDR1 DFQATT and CDR2 SNEGSKA (reference sequence). The CDR3 covers 17 residues. The V gene end was trimmed by 4 bases and the J gene end by 5 bases; junction bases not matched to a gene: 11. The CDR3 DNA follows: TGCAGTGCTATAAGGACGGGGACTAGCGGGGACCACAATGAGCAGTTCTTC. Translation gives CSAIRTGTSGDHNEQFF.

This clonotype is a singleton in its sample. The gene calls are TRBV6-5 and TRBJ2-4, with TRBD2 identical over 8 bases. The J call is in doubt because the DNA end fits TRBJ2-5 better. Germline V gene sequence: CDR1 MNHEY, CDR2 SVGAGI. This CDR3 is built from 14 residues. CDR3 bases: TGTGCCAGCAGTTACTCGATAGCGGGGGAGACCCAGTACTTC. It specifies CASSYSIAGETQYF.

A few counts support this clonotype. The V and J genes are TRBV11-3 and TRBJ2-5; TRBD2 matches 10 bases. This CDR3 contains 17 residues. In germline, CDR1 is SGHNT, CDR2 YENEEA. The junction had 13 bases not matched to a gene; V was cut back by 4 bases and J by 5 bases. The CDR3 bases are TGTGCCAGCAGCTCCGCCCCCCTAGCGGGGGTAGGGGAGACCCAGTACTTC. It codes for CASSSAPLAGVGETQYF.

The rearrangement uses TRBV3-1 and TRBJ2-1; no clear D. Trimming removed 2 bases at V and 0 bases at J, with 8 bases between. Germline-derived CDR1 and CDR2 are LGHDT and YNNKEL (reference sequence). CDR3 length: 15 residues. The CDR3 loop is CASSQMRSSYNEQFF. CDR3 bases: TGTGCCAGCAGCCAAATGAGGAGCTCCTACAATGAGCAGTTCTTC.

In nucleotides, the CDR3 is TGTGCCAGCAGCTTGGACGCCAGACAGGGGAGCACTGAAGCTTTCTTT. Its translation: CASSLDARQGSTEAFF. V gene TRBV5-5 combines with J gene TRBJ1-1; 8 bases are a match to TRBD1. Germline trimming cut 0 bases from V and 4 bases from J; bases unmatched to any gene: 8. The V gene's germline CDR1 is SGHKS and CDR2 YYEKEE (reference sequence). The CDR3 is 16 residues long.

The chain is built from TRBV7-8 and TRBJ1-1; weak D call: TRBD1 (6 bases). The V end was cut by 3 bases, the J end by 1 base, with 12 bases between. CDR1 and CDR2 (germline): SGHVS, FQNEAQ. This CDR3 contains 15 residues. CDR3 nucleotides: TGTGCCAGCAGCTTGACGGGGGCAAGGAACACTGAAGCTTTCTTT. This codes for CASSLTGARNTEAFF.

The gene calls are TRBV1 and TRBJ2-7; the table gives TRBD1 as D, unverified against the DNA. TRBV1 is a pseudogene segment. The CDR3 loop spans 19 amino acids. CDR3 nucleotide sequence: TGCACCAGCAGCCACCCAAGCTCCGAATCTCGGGACCCGGAGCGGGAGCAGTACTTC. It translates to CTSSHPSSESRDPEREQYF.

This clonotype was seen only a few times. The chain joins TRBV12-3 or TRBV12-4 to TRBJ2-3; 7 positions match TRBD2. The CDR3 is 15 amino acids. The ends lost 4 bases at V and 2 bases at J; junction bases unmatched: 6. For the CDR3, the DNA is TGTGCCAGCAGTTGGCTAGCGGATCTCACAGATACGCAGTATTTT. Translated, it gives CASSWLADLTDTQYF.

CDR3 coding DNA: TGTGCCAGCAGCCTCTTTGGACGGATCTACGAGCAGTACTTC. Its translation: CASSLFGRIYEQYF. This chain connects TRBV5-6 to TRBJ2-7; D remains ambiguous. The CDR3 contains 14 residues. Deletions cut 4 bases from V and 3 bases from J, with 14 bases between. Germline V gene sequence: CDR1 SGHDT, CDR2 YYEEEE.

The rearrangement joins TRBV4-2 to TRBJ1-6; D is undetermined. V dropped 2 bases and J dropped 0 bases, with 8 bases sitting between them. This CDR3 is built from 16 residues. Per the germline V gene, CDR1 is LGHNA and CDR2 is YNFKEQ. CDR3 nucleotide sequence: TGTGCCAGCAGCCAAAGGGAAAGCTCCTATAATTCACCCCTCCACTTT. This gives the protein CASSQRESSYNSPLHF.

V gene TRBV4-1 combines with J gene TRBJ1-2; D possibly corresponds to TRBD1 (6 bases). The CDR3 is 16 residues long. V lost 1 base and J lost 6, with 18 bases in between. In germline, CDR1 is MGHRA, CDR2 YSYEKL. The CDR3 sequence is CASSQGPKTGGNGYTF. DNA for the CDR3: TGCGCCAGCAGCCAAGGGCCCAAGACAGGCGGGAATGGCTACACCTTC.

This clonotype was seen a single time. The chain links TRBV6-5 to TRBJ1-2; 11 nucleotides line up with TRBD1. The CDR3 covers 17 residues. V lost 0 bases and J lost 3; bases outside the gene matches: 6. Looked up from germline, CDR1 is MNHEY and CDR2 is SVGAGI. This CDR3 is CASSYSKDRGQDYGYTF. The DNA for the CDR3 is TGTGCCAGCAGTTACTCCAAGGACAGGGGGCAGGACTATGGCTACACCTTC.

In its sample, this clonotype was seen a few times. V usage is TRBV12-3 or TRBV12-4 and J usage is TRBJ2-3; D unclear. Trimming removed 7 bases at V and 3 bases at J, with 17 bases between. The CDR3 spans 15 residues. DNA of the CDR3: TGTGCCAGCATGGTAGGGCCAAGGGTAACAGATACGCAGTATTTT. Its translation is CASMVGPRVTDTQYF.

The chain has TRBV7-9 and TRBJ2-1, with a possible D match to TRBD2 (5 bases). The V end lost 6 bases, the J end lost 12 bases, and 27 bases lay between the germline ends. Germline V gene data show CDR1 as SEHNR and CDR2 as FQNEAQ (reference sequence). The CDR3 is 16 residues long. The CDR3 sequence: CASSPMMEELWASQFF. In nucleotides, the CDR3 is TGTGCCAGCAGTCCGATGATGGAGGAGCTTTGGGCCTCGCAGTTCTTC.

J is TRBJ1-1 and V is TRBV28; D may be TRBD1 (5 bases). The germline V gene encodes CDR1 MDHEN and CDR2 SYDVKM. The CDR3 is 14 amino acids. Trimming shortened V by 6 bases and J by 3 bases, and 14 bases separated the two germline ends. CDR3 sequence (DNA): TGTGCCAGCAGGCCCCCTCGGGGGGACACTGAAGCTTTCTTT. Its translation: CASRPPRGDTEAFF. The variable domain in full, completed from reference TRBV28 and TRBJ1-1, reads DVKVTQSSRYLVKRTGEKVFLECVQDMDHENMFWYRQDPGLGLRLIYFSYDVKMKEKGDIPEGYSVSREKKERFSLILESASTNQTSMYLCASRPPRGDTEAFFGQGTRLTVV.

This clonotype was observed once. The gene calls are TRBV7-2 and TRBJ2-1; 7 bases are shared with TRBD2. Germline loops: CDR1 SGHTA, CDR2 FQGNSA. The CDR3 is 16 residues long. J gave up 3 bases and V 0 bases, and 5 bases lay outside the gene matches. CDR3 bases: TGTGCCAGCAGCTTAGCGATCGGGGGGTTCTACAATGAGCAGTTCTTC. It is translated as CASSLAIGGFYNEQFF.

This clonotype was seen once. This chain links TRBV4-2 with TRBJ1-2; D remains unclear. CDR3 length equals 16 residues. CDR1 LGHNA and CDR2 YNFKEQ come from the germline V gene. V shed 0 bases and J shed 5 bases, with 16 bases lying between them. The CDR3 DNA sequence: TGTGCCAGCAGCCAAGACCATCGGGTACTCTCGTATGGCTACACCTTC. Translated: CASSQDHRVLSYGYTF.

Comment on this clonotype: At one boundary the junction diverges from the germline segment, which might be a read error. This rearrangement joins TRBV4-3 to TRBJ2-7, with 7 bases identical to TRBD1. The CDR3 has 14 residues. Germline CDR1 reads LGHNA; CDR2 reads YSLEER. CDR3 in amino acids: CATSPRLGQLQQYF. CDR3 nucleotides: TGCGCCACCAGCCCTCGGCTGGGACAGCTACAGCAGTACTTC.

The chain combines TRBV12-3 or TRBV12-4 with TRBJ1-2; no clear D. The CDR3 is 13 amino acids. The V gene lost 6 bases and the J gene lost 6 bases, with 14 bases spanning the gap. DNA of the CDR3: TGTGCCAGCAGCTCCCGACCAGTTGATGGCTACACCTTC. It yields the protein CASSSRPVDGYTF.

This clonotype was seen once. The V gene is TRBV7-2, the J gene TRBJ1-5; D ambiguous. The CDR3 loop spans 15 amino acids. The germline V gene encodes CDR1 SGHTA and CDR2 FQGNSA. V was cut by 5 bases and J by 4 bases, with 15 bases left in between. The CDR3 loop is CASSPVRTGNQPQHF. The CDR3 DNA sequence: TGTGCCAGCAGCCCCGTACGGACCGGTAATCAGCCCCAGCATTTT.

The gene calls are TRBV11-2 and TRBJ1-5, with D uncertain. V dropped 5 bases and J dropped 2 bases, with 13 bases sitting between them. The CDR3 spans 15 residues. Per germline, CDR1 SGHAT and CDR2 FQNNGV. The CDR3, as DNA: TGTGCCAGCAGCCCCAGTCCCGGGGGCAATCAGCCCCAGCATTTT. It encodes CASSPSPGGNQPQHF.

The chain combines TRBV6-6 with TRBJ1-2; no definite D call. Germline assignment: CDR1 MNHNY and CDR2 SVGAGI (reference sequence). This CDR3 is built from 14 residues. Deletions cut 10 bases from V and 4 bases from J, with 19 bases between. CDR3 nucleotides: TGTGCCACCATTCCCGCGCCTTCTGGCTATGGCTACACCTTC. It translates to CATIPAPSGYGYTF.

The V call is TRBV3-1, the J call TRBJ2-7; 8 bases align to TRBD1. CDR3 length: 16 residues. J was trimmed by 8 bases and V by 1 base; bases with no gene match: 13. Germline V gene data show CDR1 as LGHDT and CDR2 as YNNKEL (reference sequence). The CDR3 DNA reads as TGTGCCAGCAGCCAAGGTGGGACAGGCCTGAGCAACAAGCAGTACTTC. Protein: CASSQGGTGLSNKQYF.

This clonotype was picked up a small number of times. The rearrangement uses TRBV5-1 and TRBJ2-3; 7 bases fit TRBD1. The CDR3 length is 14 residues. Germline lookup yields CDR1 SGHRS and CDR2 YFSETQ. V lost 2 bases, J lost 5 bases, and 5 bases stayed unmatched. As DNA, the CDR3 is TGCGCCAGCAGCTTCGGGACAGCGAAAGATACGCAGTATTTT. Translating gives CASSFGTAKDTQYF.

This clonotype has just one count. The chain joins TRBV5-6 to TRBJ1-5, with TRBD1 identical over 8 bases. Trimming took 4 bases from V and 1 from J; bases not matched to a gene: 4. Germline V gives CDR1 SGHDT, CDR2 YYEEEE. This CDR3 comprises 15 residues. The CDR3 spells CASSTQGVSNQPQHF. The CDR3 coding sequence is TGTGCCAGCAGCACACAGGGGGTCAGCAATCAGCCCCAGCATTTT.